These 28 T cell receptor beta chains originate from one sample sequenced in a study of OX40 agonist ivuxolimab in advanced cancers. Assay: immunoSEQ multiplex PCR; the TCRdb copy retains only in-frame clones and omits some. The sample consists of 55,000 to 70,000 clones, roughly nine tenths of them appearing once. This specimen was CD4+ or CD8+ T cells sorted from blood, taken in a trial of the OX40 agonist ivuxolimab. The receptor source for this set is an adult with an advanced solid tumor such as melanoma, head and neck, liver or kidney cancer.

In this sample, this clone turned up a few times. This rearrangement joins TRBV5-5 to TRBJ2-5; TRBD2 matches at 12 bases. Looked up from germline, CDR1 is SGHKS and CDR2 is YYEKEE (reference sequence). The CDR3 runs 17 residues. The junction had 9 bases not matched to a gene; V was cut back by 1 base and J by 5 bases. CDR3 DNA: TGTGCCAGCAGCTTGTCTCAGACTAGCGGGGGCCTTGAGACCCAGTACTTC. Its protein product is CASSLSQTSGGLETQYF.

The V gene is TRBV7-8, the J gene TRBJ1-2; D perhaps matches TRBD1 (5 bases). V dropped 2 bases and J dropped 7 bases, with 14 bases sitting between them. CDR1 SGHVS and CDR2 FQNEAQ come from the germline V gene. The length of the CDR3 is 14 residues. The CDR3 DNA is TGTGCCAGCAGCTTACAGGACATTAGAGGTGGCTACACCTTC. Protein product: CASSLQDIRGGYTF.

The chain links TRBV9 to TRBJ1-6; no firm D call. The germline V and J ends were trimmed by 3 bases and 0 bases, with 10 bases remaining between them. CDR1 and CDR2 from the germline V gene are SGDLS and YYNGEE. This CDR3 is built from 16 residues. CDR3 protein: CASSAATSSYNSPLHF. The CDR3 region has the DNA TGTGCCAGCAGCGCGGCGACTAGCTCCTATAATTCACCCCTCCACTTT.

This clone was observed a single time. The rearrangement joins TRBV6-1 to TRBJ2-7, with D possibly being TRBD1 (5 bases). The CDR3 is 14 residues long. The V and J ends lost 7 bases and 6 bases respectively, with 19 bases between them. Per the germline V gene, CDR1 is MNHNS and CDR2 is SASEGT. The CDR3 DNA sequence: TGTGCCAGCACCGCCAGCATCAGGGTTGGCGAGCAGTACTTC. Translation: CASTASIRVGEQYF.

V and J are TRBV27 and TRBJ1-1; a possible D gene is TRBD1 (5 bases). CDR3 size: 15 residues. Germline loops: CDR1 MNHEY, CDR2 SMNVEV (reference sequence). Trimming removed 2 bases from V and 4 bases from J, with 14 bases in between. Here the CDR3 reads CASSLGSGYGTEAFF. The CDR3 DNA follows: TGTGCCAGCAGTTTAGGGTCAGGGTACGGCACTGAAGCTTTCTTT.

The rearrangement links TRBV29-1 to TRBJ2-2; 10 bases are a match to TRBD1. This CDR3 has 14 amino acids. After removal of 7 bases from V and 5 bases from J, the junction contained 7 bases not matched to a gene. From germline, CDR1 is SQVTM and CDR2 ANQGSEA. The DNA for the CDR3 is TGCAGCGGGCTCCAGGACAGGGGGACCGGGGAGCTGTTTTTT. The encoded protein is CSGLQDRGTGELFF.

The chain recombines TRBV9 with TRBJ2-3; 10 bases agree with TRBD2. Germline assignment: CDR1 SGDLS and CDR2 YYNGEE. The CDR3 runs to 15 residues. Trimming at V came to 2 bases and at J to 8 bases, leaving 8 bases not matched to a gene. CDR3 nucleotides: TGTGCCAGCAGCGTTAGGACTAGCGGACACGTTACGCAGTATTTT. Its protein product is CASSVRTSGHVTQYF.

V gene TRBV12-2 combines with J gene TRBJ2-5; the table's TRBD1 call for D was not verified on the DNA. TRBV12-2 corresponds to a pseudogene. This CDR3 is 13 amino acids long. Here the CDR3 DNA reads TGTGCAAGTCGCTTAGGTCATCAAGAGACCCAGTACTTC. Translated: CASRLGHQETQYF.

Here the CDR3 reads CASSRTGTGPYIQYF. The CDR3 region has the DNA TGTGCCAGCAGCCGTACCGGGACAGGGCCATACATTCAGTACTTC. The chain links TRBV7-8 to TRBJ2-4; 9 nucleotides match TRBD1. V was pared by 5 bases and J by 8 bases, with 10 bases of the junction left unmatched. This CDR3 is 15 amino acids long. Germline CDR1 SGHVS, CDR2 FQNEAQ.

The genes are TRBV6-1 and TRBJ2-5, with a possible D match to TRBD2 (8 bases). Germline-derived CDR1 and CDR2 are MNHNS and SASEGT. This CDR3 region has 18 residues. Trimming took off 1 base at V and 5 bases at J, with 23 bases between the two ends. CDR3 in amino acids: CASSEEVGGLGGRETQYF. CDR3 sequence (DNA): TGTGCCAGCAGTGAAGAGGTGGGGGGACTAGGGGGCCGGGAGACCCAGTACTTC.

The chain joins TRBV11-1 to TRBJ2-4; 9 positions agree with TRBD2. Germline CDR1 is SGHAT and CDR2 is FQDESV (reference sequence). V shed 4 bases, J shed 4 bases, and the junction held 2 bases outside the gene matches. The CDR3 length is 14 residues. CDR3 bases: TGTGCCAGCAGCTGGAGCGGGGGGAAAAACATTCAGTACTTC. Translating it yields CASSWSGGKNIQYF.

The chain employs TRBV5-8 and TRBJ1-4; D not certain. The CDR3 is 15 residues long. Trimming stripped 4 bases from V and 0 bases from J, with 10 bases between. Germline loops: CDR1 SGHTS, CDR2 YDEGEE. DNA of the CDR3: TGTGCCAGCAGCGGCCCCCAGGCAACTAATGAAAAACTGTTTTTT. Amino acid sequence: CASSGPQATNEKLFF. Drawing the rest from reference TRBV5-8 and TRBJ1-4, the complete variable domain is EAGVTQSPTHLIKTRGQQATLRCSPISGHTSVYWYQQALGLGLQFLLWYDEGEERNRGNFPPRFSGRQFPNYSSELNVNALELEDSALYLCASSGPQATNEKLFFGSGTQLSVL.

This rearrangement joins TRBV14 to TRBJ2-1; D uncertain. Germline CDR1 reads SGHDN; CDR2 reads FVKESK. The CDR3 is made up of 14 amino acids. Trimming took 1 base from V and 4 from J, leaving 8 bases between them. This CDR3 reads CASSQVRTYNEQFF. CDR3 in DNA: TGTGCCAGCAGCCAAGTTCGAACTTACAATGAGCAGTTCTTC.

The chain is built from TRBV7-9 and TRBJ1-1, with D possibly matching TRBD1 (5 bases). Germline CDR1 SEHNR, CDR2 FQNEAQ (reference sequence). The V end lost 7 bases, the J end lost 1 base, and 25 bases lay between the germline ends. The CDR3 runs to 18 residues. CDR3 amino acids: CASTRGVEARTRNTEAFF. CDR3 nucleotide sequence: TGTGCCAGCACCCGAGGGGTGGAGGCCAGGACGAGGAACACTGAAGCTTTCTTT.

In this sample, this clone turned up once. The chain uses TRBV6-5 and TRBJ1-1; D uncertain. Germline values: CDR1 MNHEY, CDR2 SVGAGI. CDR3 length: 15 amino acids. The germline V and J ends were trimmed by 0 bases and 1 base, with 9 bases remaining between them. The CDR3 coding sequence is TGTGCCAGCAGTTACTCGACAAGGGCGAACACTGAAGCTTTCTTT. This codes for CASSYSTRANTEAFF.

This sequence joins TRBV18 and TRBJ1-4, with 8 nucleotides matching TRBD1. This CDR3 comprises 15 residues. Looked up from germline, CDR1 is KGHSH and CDR2 is LQKENI. V shed 1 base and J 7 bases; nucleotides not matched to a gene: 5. Here the CDR3 reads CASSPQTGEGEKLFF. The CDR3 bases are TGTGCCAGCTCACCACAGACAGGGGAAGGTGAAAAACTGTTTTTT.

This sequence joins TRBV7-2 and TRBJ1-4; the D is unclear. Trimming cost V 0 bases and J 1 base, with 3 bases left between them. This CDR3 contains 14 residues. Germline assignment: CDR1 SGHTA and CDR2 FQGNSA. CDR3 amino acids: CASSLAGTNEKLFF. CDR3 sequence (DNA): TGTGCCAGCAGCTTAGCGGGAACTAATGAAAAACTGTTTTTT.

The rearrangement joins TRBV14 to TRBJ1-4, with D possibly being TRBD1 (6 bases). The length of the CDR3 is 13 residues. CDR1 and CDR2 (germline): SGHDN, FVKESK. Trimming shortened V by 1 base and J by 11 bases, and 11 bases separated the two germline ends. CDR3 nucleotide sequence: TGTGCCAGCAGCCAAGCGGGGGCGGCGAAACTGTTTTTT. Translation gives CASSQAGAAKLFF.

The chain is built from TRBV9 and TRBJ1-2; D ambiguous. Germline V gene lookup returns CDR1 SGDLS and CDR2 YYNGEE. The V and J ends lost 4 bases and 8 bases respectively, with 12 bases between them. The length of the CDR3 is 12 residues. Here the CDR3 DNA reads TGTGCCAGCAGCCCCCACCGCGAGGGCTACACCTTC. Encoded protein: CASSPHREGYTF.

The chain links TRBV11-2 to TRBJ1-5; no clear D gene. V was trimmed by 5 bases and J by 4 bases, leaving 9 bases between them. This CDR3 comprises 13 residues. Germline lookup yields CDR1 SGHAT and CDR2 FQNNGV. The CDR3 is CASSLGLNQPQHF. The CDR3 nucleotides read TGTGCCAGCAGCCTCGGACTTAATCAGCCCCAGCATTTT.

The V call is TRBV2, the J call TRBJ1-6, with 10 positions matching TRBD1. The CDR3 is 16 amino acids. The V and J ends lost 4 bases and 6 bases, in that order; junction bases with no gene match: 6. Germline V CDR1 and CDR2: SNHLY, FYNNEI. The CDR3 nucleotides are TGTGCCAGCAGTGGGGGGGACAGGGGTTTTAATTCACCCCTCCACTTT. It encodes CASSGGDRGFNSPLHF.

The V gene is TRBV4-2, the J gene TRBJ2-5; the match to TRBD2 covers 7 bases. V was pared by 4 bases and J by 3 bases, with 5 bases of the junction left unmatched. The CDR3 runs 14 residues. Germline lookup yields CDR1 LGHNA and CDR2 YNFKEQ. The DNA of the CDR3 is TGTGCCAGCAGCCGAGATGCGGGGGAAGAGACCCAGTACTTC. Protein product: CASSRDAGEETQYF.

This chain links TRBV10-3 with TRBJ1-1, with D possibly being TRBD1 (6 bases). The V gene lost 0 bases and the J gene lost 8 bases, with 16 bases spanning the gap. Germline CDR1 and CDR2: ENHRY and SYGVKD. The CDR3 totals 15 residues. The CDR3 sequence: CAISESTGRKDEAFF. CDR3 sequence (DNA): TGTGCCATCAGTGAGTCTACAGGGAGAAAGGACGAAGCTTTCTTT.

This chain uses TRBV7-9 with TRBJ1-2; D possibly corresponds to TRBD1 (5 bases). CDR3 length: 12 amino acids. Trimming stripped 10 bases from V and 6 bases from J, with 15 bases between. Per the germline V gene, CDR1 is SEHNR and CDR2 is FQNEAQ (reference sequence). The CDR3 DNA reads TGTGCCACCATGGGGCCGGGCGATGGCTACACCTTC. This translates into CATMGPGDGYTF.

V usage is TRBV5-6 and J usage is TRBJ2-5; 7 nucleotides line up with TRBD2. The germline V gene has CDR1 SGHDT and CDR2 YYEEEE. Losses at the gene ends were 6 bases for V and 2 bases for J; bases not matched to a gene: 13. The CDR3 consists of 16 residues. The CDR3 sequence: CASTLVPTGGQETQYF. The CDR3 bases are TGTGCCAGCACCCTAGTCCCCACGGGGGGTCAAGAGACCCAGTACTTC.

The chain uses TRBV5-1 and TRBJ1-1; no clear D gene. Germline values: CDR1 SGHRS, CDR2 YFSETQ. Trimming stripped 4 bases from V and 8 bases from J, with 21 bases between. The CDR3 totals 15 residues. The CDR3, as DNA: TGCGCCAGCAGCCTTAGGAGGGTCGATGTAGGCGAAGCTTTCTTT. Encoded protein: CASSLRRVDVGEAFF.

The chain uses TRBV27 and TRBJ1-2; the D gene is possibly TRBD1 (5 bases). The germline gives CDR1 MNHEY, CDR2 SMNVEV (reference sequence). V lost 8 bases and J 7 bases, leaving 23 bases between the germline ends. The CDR3 extends over 15 amino acids. CDR3 DNA sequence: TGTGCCAGCCTTACCTTAAAGGGGAAGGGTGGTGGCTACACCTTC. Amino acid sequence: CASLTLKGKGGGYTF.

In the case of this clone: The sample carries other DNA sequences with the same CDR3. The genes are TRBV18 and TRBJ1-2, with a tentative D call TRBD1 (6 bases). Germline V CDR1 and CDR2: KGHSH, LQKENI. This CDR3 has 15 residues. The V and J ends lost 4 bases and 1 base respectively, with 13 bases between them. In DNA, the CDR3 is TGTGCCAGCTCACTCGCGACAGGCGATAACTATGGCTACACCTTC. Its translation is CASSLATGDNYGYTF. The full variable domain, with the rest looked up from reference TRBV18 and TRBJ1-2, is NAGVMQNPRHLVRRRGQEARLRCSPMKGHSHVYWYRQLPEEGLKFMVYLQKENIIDESGMPKERFSAEFPKEGPSILRIQQVVRGDSAAYFCASSLATGDNYGYTFGSGTRLTVV.